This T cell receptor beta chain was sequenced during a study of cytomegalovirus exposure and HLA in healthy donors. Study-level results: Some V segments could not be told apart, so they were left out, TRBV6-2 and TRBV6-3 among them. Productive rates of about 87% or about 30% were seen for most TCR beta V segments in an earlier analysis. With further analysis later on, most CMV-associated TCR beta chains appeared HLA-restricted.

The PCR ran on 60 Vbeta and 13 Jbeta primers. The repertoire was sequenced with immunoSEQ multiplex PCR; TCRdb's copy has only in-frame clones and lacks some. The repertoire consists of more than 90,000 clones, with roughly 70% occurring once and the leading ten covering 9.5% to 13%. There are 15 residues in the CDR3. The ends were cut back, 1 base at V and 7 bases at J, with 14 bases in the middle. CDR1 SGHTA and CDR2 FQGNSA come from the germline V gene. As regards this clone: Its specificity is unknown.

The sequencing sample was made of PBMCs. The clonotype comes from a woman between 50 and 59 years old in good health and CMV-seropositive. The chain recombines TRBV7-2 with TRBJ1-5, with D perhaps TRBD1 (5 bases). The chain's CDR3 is CASSLVSTGEQPQHF. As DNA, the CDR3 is TGTGCCAGCAGCTTAGTATCTACAGGAGAACAGCCCCAGCATTTT. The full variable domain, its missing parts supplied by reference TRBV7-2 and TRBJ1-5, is GAGVSQSPSNKVTEKGKDVELRCDPISGHTALYWYRQSLGQGLEFLIYFQGNSAPDKSGLPSDRFSAERTGGSVSTLTIQRTQQEDSAVYLCASSLVSTGEQPQHFGDGTRLSIL.